The entry that follows covers one TCR beta chain sequence. This clonotype was seen many times. It lacks a known antigen. Per-base quality was not reported, and no clone a single base away is much larger than it. The record originates from a study of T cells in Graves' hyperthyroidism and ophthalmopathy (dated by TCRdb to between 2018 and 2021). Study-wide context: Peripheral blood samples were taken at initial diagnosis, before any treatment was given. The study also compared thyroid tissue and blood T-cell repertoires from a handful of Graves' hyperthyroidism patients. For training and testing, the 100 or so patients in the discovery cohort were randomly divided in a 7:3 ratio. An independent validation cohort of fewer than 20 hyperthyroidism patients and about 16 patients who later progressed to ophthalmopathy tested prospective prediction of ophthalmopathy. After blood sampling, hyperthyroidism patients were treated with methimazole at a starting dose of 30 mg daily, and ophthalmopathy patients were treated with high-dose intravenous methylprednisolone. To identify TCR V-J signatures that set the groups apart, the researchers used a discovery cohort of more than 95 patients, made up of 40 to 45 with Graves' ophthalmopathy and 57 with stable Graves' hyperthyroidism. The paper reports TCR Vbeta CDR3 sequencing of some 140 peripheral blood samples: around 41 ophthalmopathy, over 70 hyperthyroidism and some 17 progressor patients. The research as a whole found: No statistical method was used to fix the sample size in advance, and group allocation was not hidden from the investigators. Most expanded thyroid clonotypes (frequency above 0.001) were also detected in blood, a finding suggesting that blood repertoires may reflect thyroid immune responses. In validation, progression to ophthalmopathy was predicted by the model with around 70% sensitivity and 72% to 85% specificity, a median of roughly six months before onset. A 13 V-J signature model separated ophthalmopathy from stable hyperthyroidism, with approximately 87% sensitivity and 81.08% specificity in cross-validation and 80%/75% in testing.

The CDR3 contains 14 residues, cysteine and phenylalanine counted. The CDR3 DNA has 42 bases and is translated from base 1. V is shortened by 3 bases, J by 4 bases, and the region joining them spans 13 bases. Graves' hyperthyroidism was defined as stable when no progression to ophthalmopathy occurred over 18 months of follow-up. Hyperthyroidism patients were aged 18 to 65 years and newly diagnosed, with disease duration of less than 2 months. Any patient with an uncontrolled infection, another autoimmune disease, pregnancy or lactation was excluded. Diagnoses relied on clinical symptoms, serum thyroxine and TRAb, thyroid ultrasound and orbital computed tomography. Ficoll-Paque density gradient centrifugation was used to isolate PBMCs from around 9.1 ml of fresh peripheral blood. Total RNA was extracted with Trizol reagent, and quality was checked on an Agilent 2100 Bioanalyzer. TCR beta CDR3 regions were amplified from RNA transcripts. A first-round RT-PCR of the TCR CDR3 used the HTBI primer set with the Qiagen OneStep RT-PCR kit. Libraries were constructed in a second round of multiplex PCR, after which size selection and purification were performed. The libraries were sequenced on an Illumina HiSeq2000 using paired-end 100 bp reads. The authors processed their data as follows. Raw data were processed with SOAPnuke, discarding reads with adapters, uncalled bases, mean Phred below 15, or no exact constant-primer or identifier match. COPE v1.2.5 was used to merge high-quality paired reads, and clonotypes were defined as unique nucleotide sequences. Clonotypes were aligned to IMGT TRBV, TRBD and TRBJ reference segments using MiTCR v1.1. Only V-J combinations with frequency above 0.0001, covering 99% to 99.2% of repertoires, were analysed. A TCS score was defined as the ratio of F50 (clonal expansion) to E x V (chaos), with BLOSUM62-based TCRdist applied between CDR3 peptides within each V-J. Welch's t-statistics and random forest reduced some 510 V-J features to roughly 13, which were used in a naive Bayes classifier (R e1071). TCRdb reprocessed the public reads (quality trimming at Q25 with fastp, clone calling with MiXCR) and kept in-frame beta chains. Every CDR3 protein is listed once, alongside the most common genes and DNA of its rows. The V and J calls and clone size come from TCRdb's table, not from the authors' own analysis. In all, the sample holds approximately 400,000 distinct CDR3 sequences, and under 20% of those were seen once. The ten largest clonotypes hold around 3.6% of the sample.

The chain couples TRBV12-3 or TRBV12-4 to TRBJ2-7; no D gene is confidently identified. This clonotype was obtained from a young woman with Graves' hyperthyroidism. The sample comprised blood. This receptor has the CDR3 CASSLRQERYEQYF. The sequenced DNA: TGTGCCAGCAGTTTGAGGCAGGAACGATACGAGCAGTACTTC.